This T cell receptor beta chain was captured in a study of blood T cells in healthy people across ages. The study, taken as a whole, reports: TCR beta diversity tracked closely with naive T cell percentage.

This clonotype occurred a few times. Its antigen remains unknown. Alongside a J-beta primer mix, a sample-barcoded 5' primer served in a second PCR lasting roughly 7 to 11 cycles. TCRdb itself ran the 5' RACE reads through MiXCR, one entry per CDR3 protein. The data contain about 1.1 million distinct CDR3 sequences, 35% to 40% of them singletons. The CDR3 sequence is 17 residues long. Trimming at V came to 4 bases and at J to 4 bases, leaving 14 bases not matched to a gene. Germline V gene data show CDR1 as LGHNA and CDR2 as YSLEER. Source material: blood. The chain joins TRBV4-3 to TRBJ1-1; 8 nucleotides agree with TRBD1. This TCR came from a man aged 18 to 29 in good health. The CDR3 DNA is TGCGCCAGCAGCCGTACCGGGACAGGTGTTCAGGGCACTGAAGCTTTCTTT. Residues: CASSRTGTGVQGTEAFF.